This T cell receptor (beta chain) was identified during a study of T cells expressing NK-cell markers. Overall study context: Among the eight sequenced donors, seven tested HCMV-seropositive and one tested seronegative. Study-level points and caveats: In a handful of donors, dominant CD3+CD56+NKG2C+ clones formed about 1.0-7.0% of CD8+ cells.

With respect to this clonotype: The antigen is unknown.

Production of TCR beta cDNA relied on 5'RACE template switching with UMIs. TCRdb reprocessed the 5' RACE reads and keeps a single row for each CDR3 protein, giving no DNA. The repertoire shows 550,000 to 600,000 distinct CDR3 sequences; the top ten hold approximately 4%. Germline CDR1 and CDR2: SGHTA and FQGNSA. The CDR3 is 13 amino acids. This clonotype originated in a man between 18 and 35 years old in good health. The sample was blood T cells: a sorted CD56 or NKG2C T cell subset, CD4+ or CD8+ T cells, or bulk PBMC T cells (not recorded which). This chain connects TRBV7-2 to TRBJ2-1; TCRdb returns TRBD1, unconfirmable since there is no DNA. This CDR3 reads CASSPDQTAKQFF.